This T cell receptor beta chain emerged from a study of blood T cell repertoires in COVID-19. Only in-frame clones appear in the TCRdb table, and some are missing; sequencing was by immunoSEQ multiplex PCR. The table shows about 130,000 clones, with around 74% occurring only once. The CDR3 is made up of 14 amino acids. The V gene end was trimmed by 5 bases and the J gene end by 7 bases; junction bases not matched to a gene: 5. Germline CDR1 reads SGHVS; CDR2 reads FQNEAQ. This clone turned up a few times. Material for sequencing was peripheral blood. This TCR derives from a man aged 80 or over with COVID-19, enrolled during active disease. The rearrangement joins TRBV7-8 to TRBJ1-4; 9 nucleotides line up with TRBD1. The CDR3 here is CASSRGQGGEKLFF. CDR3 sequence (DNA): TGTGCCAGCAGCCGGGGACAGGGTGGTGAAAAACTGTTTTTT.